This is a list of T cell receptor beta chains from one sample in a study of T-cell memory formation after mild COVID-19. TCRdb re-called the 5' RACE reads with MiXCR, one entry per CDR3 protein. This table has approximately 500,000 distinct CDR3 sequences, about 23% appearing once. The sample consisted of PBMCs or a T cell subset sorted from them (not recorded which). The receptor set was obtained from an adult woman who had mild COVID-19 (a few samples of this study predate the infection). Cell type and time point are not known. The CDR3 runs from the conserved cysteine through the conserved F or W. Fields, in order: D gene, J gene, clone size, V gene, CDR3 DNA, CDR3 protein. D genes are given only for firm matches. Clone size is stated in some rows and not others, as once, few, many or a class when expanded.

NA | TRBJ2-1 | NA | TRBV20-1 | TGCAGTGCTAGAGGGCCGTCACACTACAATGAGCAGTTCTTC | CSARGPSHYNEQFF
NA | TRBJ2-2 | NA | TRBV15 | TGTGCCACCAGCTCTCCCGAATGGGAGCTGTTTTTT | CATSSPEWELFF
NA | TRBJ2-7 | few | TRBV4-2 | TGTGCCAGCAGCCAAGATAGTGGTTCCTTTCTCTCCTACGAGCAGTACTTC | CASSQDSGSFLSYEQYF
NA | TRBJ2-7 | few | TRBV2 | TGTGCCACGATACTCATTCGGACGGTCTCCTACGAGCAGTACTTC | CATILIRTVSYEQYF
NA | TRBJ2-5 | NA | TRBV19 | TGTGCCTCAAGAGAAGGGGGGCAAGAGACCCAGTACTTC | CASREGGQETQYF
TRBD1 | TRBJ1-4 | few | TRBV15 | TGTGCCACCGTACCGGGACAGGGCTTCCGGGGAAATAATAATGAAAAACTGTTTTTT | CATVPGQGFRGNNNEKLFF
TRBD2 | TRBJ2-7 | NA | TRBV28 | TGTGCCAGCAGTATGGGGGGGATCTCCTACGAGCAGTACTTC | CASSMGGISYEQYF
TRBD2 | TRBJ2-7 | once | TRBV4-2 | TGTGCCAGCAGAAAGACTAGCGGAGTCTACGAGCAGTACTTC | CASRKTSGVYEQYF
NA | TRBJ2-1 | few | TRBV15 | TGTGCCACCAGCAGAGACCCCCGGTGGCAGTTCTTC | CATSRDPRWQFF
TRBD2 | TRBJ2-1 | NA | TRBV29-1 | TGCAGCGTTGAGATAACTAGCGGGGGCAATGAGCAGTTCTTC | CSVEITSGGNEQFF
TRBD2 | TRBJ2-2 | many | TRBV11-2 | TGTGCCAGCAGCTCGGGACTAGCGGCTAACACCGGGGAGCTGTTTTTT | CASSSGLAANTGELFF
TRBD1 | TRBJ1-2 | few | TRBV20-1 | TGCAGTGCGGACCGGGACAGGGTCTCCTTCGGTGCTATTAACTATGGCTACACCTTC | CSADRDRVSFGAINYGYTF
NA | TRBJ2-1 | NA | TRBV5-5 | TGTGCCAGCAGCGCGATGTTCGCCCCCCCCAATGAGCAGTTCTTC | CASSAMFAPPNEQFF
TRBD2 | TRBJ2-1 | NA | TRBV12-3/TRBV12-4 | TGTGCCAGCAGTTTGAGCGGGAGGAACTCCTACAATGAGCAGTTCTTC | CASSLSGRNSYNEQFF
NA | TRBJ1-5 | once | TRBV30 | TGTGCCTGGAGTAGCATGGGCGGATCCAATCAGCCCCAGCATTTT | CAWSSMGGSNQPQHF
NA | TRBJ2-3 | NA | TRBV7-9 | TGTGCCAGCAGCTCCTTAGTAGGCGAGACAGATACGCAGTATTTT | CASSSLVGETDTQYF
NA | TRBJ2-7 | many | TRBV3-1 | TGTGCCACCCCGCTAGGACAGTCCTACGAGCAGTACTTC | CATPLGQSYEQYF
TRBD2 | TRBJ2-4 | NA | TRBV12-3/TRBV12-4 | TGTGCCAGCAAGCAAGGCGGGAGCTCTGACATTCAGTACTTC | CASKQGGSSDIQYF
TRBD1 | TRBJ1-1 | NA | TRBV5-1 | TGCGCCAGCAGCCCGGGACAGGTTGAAGCTTTCTTT | CASSPGQVEAFF
NA | TRBJ1-1 | few | TRBV28 | TGTGCCAGCAGTTTAATGGAAGGGCAGAACACTGAAGCTTTCTTT | CASSLMEGQNTEAFF
NA | TRBJ1-3 | once | TRBV5-1 | TGCGCCAGCAGCTTGGACCCGGCGGTCTACTCTGGAAACACCATATATTTT | CASSLDPAVYSGNTIYF
NA | TRBJ2-7 | few | TRBV7-6 | TGTGCCAGCAGCCCAACTAGCACCTACACTGCCGAGCAGTACTTC | CASSPTSTYTAEQYF
NA | TRBJ2-5 | few | TRBV2 | TGTGCCAGCGGAAGAGGGGAAGGGACCCAAGAGACCCAGTACTTC | CASGRGEGTQETQYF
NA | TRBJ1-1 | NA | TRBV6-5 | TGTGCCAGCAGTGCCCGACCCTGGAACACTGAAGCTTTCTTT | CASSARPWNTEAFF
NA | TRBJ1-2 | NA | TRBV12-3/TRBV12-4 | TGTGCCAGCAGTTCTTCTCGAATTTATGGCTACACCTTC | CASSSSRIYGYTF
NA | TRBJ2-7 | NA | TRBV20-1 | TGCAGTGCTAGAGATCCGAGGGGTTCCTACGAGCAGTACTTC | CSARDPRGSYEQYF
NA | TRBJ1-1 | NA | TRBV5-1 | TGCGCCAGCAGCCCGGGGGGTGGGGACACTGAAGCTTTCTTT | CASSPGGGDTEAFF
NA | TRBJ2-3 | NA | TRBV4-1 | TGCGCCAGCAGCCGTGGCCGGGCGGCCTCAGATACGCAGTATTTT | CASSRGRAASDTQYF
TRBD2 | TRBJ2-1 | NA | TRBV29-1 | TGCATCGTTGAGGGACTAGCGGACTTCAATGAGCAGTTCTTC | CIVEGLADFNEQFF
TRBD1 | TRBJ2-5 | NA | TRBV18 | TGTGCCAGCTCCCCCGGGACAGGGGTACCAGAGACCCAGTACTTC | CASSPGTGVPETQYF
NA | TRBJ2-5 | NA | TRBV27 | TGTGCCATCCACAACGGAGGCCAAGAGACCCAGTACTTC | CAIHNGGQETQYF
TRBD1 | TRBJ2-7 | NA | TRBV12-3/TRBV12-4 | TGTGCCAGCAGTTTACGTGTACAGGGGAGAACCTACGAGCAGTACTTC | CASSLRVQGRTYEQYF
NA | TRBJ1-1 | NA | TRBV6-5 | TGTACCAGCATATCAGAAAACACTGAAGCTTTCTTT | CTSISENTEAFF
NA | TRBJ2-1 | NA | TRBV7-9 | TGTGCCAGCAGTCGAACAGGGAGTGAGCAGTTCTTC | CASSRTGSEQFF
NA | TRBJ2-4 | NA | TRBV7-2 | TGTGCCAGCAGTTATACAGATGCCAAAAACATTCAGTACTTC | CASSYTDAKNIQYF
NA | TRBJ2-1 | few | TRBV24-1 | TGTGCCACCAGTGATTCCGACAAGATCTACAATGAGCAGTTCTTC | CATSDSDKIYNEQFF
NA | TRBJ2-6 | few | TRBV9 | TGTGCCAGCAGCTCCGGAGTAGGGGCATTGGATACTGGGGCCAACGTCCTGACTTTC | CASSSGVGALDTGANVLTF
NA | TRBJ1-2 | NA | TRBV9 | TGTGCCAGCAGCGCCGGAGGCCCATTTGGCTACACCTTC | CASSAGGPFGYTF
TRBD1 | TRBJ1-1 | few | TRBV30 | TGTGCCTGGAGGGAAACAGGGGGCGCGGGCACTGAAGCTTTCTTT | CAWRETGGAGTEAFF
NA | TRBJ1-1 | few | TRBV11-2 | TGTGCCAGCAGCTCTCCGGGGTACACTGAAGCTTTCTTT | CASSSPGYTEAFF
NA | TRBJ2-7 | NA | TRBV5-1 | TGCGCCAGCTCAACCCCCTGGGGCGAGCAGTACTTC | CASSTPWGEQYF
NA | TRBJ2-2 | NA | TRBV29-1 | TGCAGCGTTGAAGATCGTACAGCATCCACCGGGGAGCTGTTTTTT | CSVEDRTASTGELFF
NA | TRBJ1-1 | few | TRBV20-1 | TGCAGTGCTAGAGTGCCGGGGAAGGGGAACACTGAAGCTTTCTTT | CSARVPGKGNTEAFF
NA | TRBJ1-1 | NA | TRBV5-1 | TGCGCCAGCAGCTTGGCGGGACCGGGGAACACTGAAGCTTTCTTT | CASSLAGPGNTEAFF
TRBD1 | TRBJ1-2 | NA | TRBV20-1 | TGCAGTGCCAGCCGTAACAGGGGGAATGACGACTATGGCTACACCTTC | CSASRNRGNDDYGYTF
NA | TRBJ2-1 | once | TRBV11-1 | TGTGCCAGCAGCTTACAGCAGGGCCAGGGGTACAATGAGCAGTTCTTC | CASSLQQGQGYNEQFF
NA | TRBJ2-3 | NA | TRBV12-3/TRBV12-4 | TGTGCCAACAAGGGACCTGCTGGAGATACGCAGTATTTT | CANKGPAGDTQYF
NA | TRBJ1-6 | NA | TRBV7-2 | TGTGCCAGCAGAGTCAGGGGCATTAATGTTAATTCACCCCTCCACTTT | CASRVRGINVNSPLHF
NA | TRBJ1-1 | NA | TRBV4-1 | TGCGCCAGCACAAGGGACCTCCCCAACACTGAAGCTTTCTTT | CASTRDLPNTEAFF
NA | TRBJ1-1 | few | TRBV20-1 | TGCAGTGCTAGAGGACCGATGAACACTGAAGCTTTCTTT | CSARGPMNTEAFF
TRBD2 | TRBJ2-1 | few | TRBV7-2 | TGTGCCAGCAGCTTAACTCTGGTGAGCGGGAGGGACGAGCAGTTCTTC | CASSLTLVSGRDEQFF
TRBD2 | TRBJ2-3 | NA | TRBV6-1 | TGTGCCAGCAGTCCCTACCTAGCGGGAGGGCAGGATACGCAGTATTTT | CASSPYLAGGQDTQYF
NA | TRBJ1-2 | many | TRBV20-1 | TGCAGTGCTGCCCCCACCTATGGGGGCTTGGGCTACACCTTC | CSAAPTYGGLGYTF
TRBD1 | TRBJ1-1 | NA | TRBV5-4 | TGTGCCAGCAGCTTGGGGGCAGGGGGCTTAAACACTGAAGCTTTCTTT | CASSLGAGGLNTEAFF
NA | TRBJ2-7 | NA | TRBV5-1 | TGCGCCAGCAGCTCTTCGAGCTCAACCCATTCCTACGAGCAGTACTTC | CASSSSSSTHSYEQYF
TRBD2 | TRBJ2-3 | NA | TRBV6-6 | TGTGCCAGCAGTTACTCGAGATGGGCTAGCGGTGCAGATACGCAGTATTTT | CASSYSRWASGADTQYF
NA | TRBJ1-5 | NA | TRBV25-1 | TGTGCCAGCAGTGAAGGGGGCGCGGGTAGGGGTCGGCCCCAGCATTTT | CASSEGGAGRGRPQHF
TRBD2 | TRBJ2-1 | NA | TRBV12-3/TRBV12-4 | TGTGCCAGCAGTTATCTAGCGGGAGAGGGAAATGAGCAGTTCTTC | CASSYLAGEGNEQFF
TRBD1 | TRBJ2-2 | few | TRBV5-6 | TGTGCCAGCAGCAAAGAGACAGGGCTTAACACCGGGGAGCTGTTTTTT | CASSKETGLNTGELFF
NA | TRBJ2-7 | NA | TRBV2 | TGTGCCAGCACCCGATCCGGCGAGCAGTACTTC | CASTRSGEQYF